The 22 T cell receptor beta chains presented below share a single source sample, sequenced in a study of early T cells in non-severe SARS-CoV-2 infection. TCRdb used MiXCR to reprocess the 5' RACE reads, holding one entry per CDR3 protein. The sample lists 50,000 to 55,000 distinct CDR3 sequences; about 9.1% were seen once. The sequenced sample was whole blood. These receptors all come from an adult who was a healthcare worker with PCR-confirmed SARS-CoV-2 infection or an uninfected control (not recorded which).

This clonotype occurred many times. The chain links TRBV11-3 to TRBJ2-1; 12 nucleotides line up with TRBD2. Germline V gene data show CDR1 as SGHNT and CDR2 as YENEEA. This CDR3 comprises 16 residues. J was trimmed by 4 bases and V by 6 bases; bases with no gene match: 7. Here the CDR3 DNA reads TGTGCCAGCAGTCCTAGACTAGCGGGGGATTACAATGAGCAGTTCTTC. Translation gives CASSPRLAGDYNEQFF.

This clonotype came up many times. The J gene is TRBJ1-1, the V gene TRBV20-1; D is possibly TRBD1 (6 bases). CDR3 length equals 12 residues. Germline V lookup: CDR1 DFQATT, CDR2 SNEGSKA (reference sequence). V lost 5 bases to trimming and J lost 8 bases, with 15 bases between them. The CDR3 sequence: CSASAGTLEAFF. The CDR3 DNA follows: TGCAGTGCTTCAGCGGGGACACTAGAAGCTTTCTTT.

In this sample, this clonotype turned up many times. The chain has TRBV15 and TRBJ2-1, with D perhaps TRBD2 (6 bases). V dropped 5 bases and J dropped 5 bases, with 13 bases sitting between them. This CDR3 contains 14 residues. Germline CDR1 and CDR2: LNHNV and YYDKDF (reference sequence). CDR3 nucleotides: TGTGCCACCAGCCCGCGGTCTAGCGACAATGAGCAGTTCTTC. It translates to CATSPRSSDNEQFF.

In its sample, this clonotype was seen many times. The rearrangement uses TRBV6-1 and TRBJ2-7; 7 nucleotides match TRBD1. CDR1 is MNHNS and CDR2 is SASEGT in the germline V gene. V was pared by 1 base and J by 5 bases, with 5 bases of the junction left unmatched. The CDR3 extends over 14 amino acids. The CDR3, as DNA: TGTGCCAGCAGTGAAGGAGACAGGGCCGACGAGCAGTACTTC. It encodes CASSEGDRADEQYF.

In its sample, this clonotype was seen a few times. The chain employs TRBV3-1 and TRBJ2-2; D possibly corresponds to TRBD1 (6 bases). The V end lost 4 bases, the J end lost 5 bases, and 17 bases lay between the germline ends. This CDR3 contains 16 residues. In germline, CDR1 is LGHDT, CDR2 YNNKEL (reference sequence). CDR3 bases: TGTGCCAGCAGCCTCATGGCCACTACAGGGACCGGGGAGCTGTTTTTT. This codes for CASSLMATTGTGELFF.

This clonotype was seen many times. The V and J genes are TRBV19 and TRBJ1-5; possible D gene TRBD1, 6 bases. The germline CDR1 and CDR2 sequences are LNHDA and SQIVND (reference sequence). V gave up 9 bases and J gave up 2 bases, with 14 bases separating them. CDR3 size: 14 residues. The CDR3 reads CASQWTVGNQPQHF. CDR3 nucleotide sequence: TGTGCCAGCCAATGGACAGTCGGCAATCAGCCCCAGCATTTT.

As to this clonotype: Given a much more abundant clone one base away, this may be a read error. This chain uses TRBV7-2 with TRBJ2-5; tentative D call: TRBD2 (5 bases). Germline V gene sequence: CDR1 SGHTA, CDR2 FQGNSA. This CDR3 region has 14 residues. The CDR3 sequence: CVSSPDPGGETQYF. CDR3 coding DNA: TGTGTCAGCAGCCCGGACCCCGGAGGAGAGACCCAGTACTTC.

The sample holds many counts of this clonotype. The chain employs TRBV6-5 and TRBJ1-1; TRBD1 agrees at 7 bases. V shed 2 bases, J shed 5 bases, and the junction held 5 bases outside the gene matches. The CDR3 covers 14 residues. CDR1 MNHEY and CDR2 SVGAGI come from the germline V gene. CDR3 sequence (DNA): TGTGCCAGCAGTTACGACAGGGTTCGGACTGAAGCTTTCTTT. It translates to CASSYDRVRTEAFF.

This clonotype was observed many times. The rearrangement links TRBV7-6 to TRBJ2-5; TRBD1 is a possible D gene (6 bases). The V end was cut by 6 bases, the J end by 1 base, with 18 bases between. The CDR3 is made up of 16 amino acids. Germline V gives CDR1 SGHVS, CDR2 FNYEAQ. This CDR3 reads CASSTNVQGAQETQYF. The CDR3 bases are TGTGCCAGCAGTACAAATGTACAGGGAGCCCAAGAGACCCAGTACTTC.

The table lists this clonotype with many counts. An end of the junction differs from the germline gene, which may be a read error. The chain is built from TRBV20-1 and TRBJ2-1, with TRBD2 matching 13 bases. The CDR3 is 15 amino acids. The germline V gene has CDR1 DFQATT and CDR2 SNEGSKA (reference sequence). CDR3 sequence: CSVRLAGGLYNEQFF. For the CDR3, the DNA is TGCAGTGTTAGACTAGCGGGAGGACTCTACAATGAGCAGTTCTTC.

This chain uses TRBV12-3 or TRBV12-4 with TRBJ2-5; 11 bases agree with TRBD1. The ends lost 6 bases at V and 2 bases at J; junction bases unmatched: 5. CDR3 length: 15 amino acids. CDR3 DNA: TGTGCCAGCAGCTTCAGGGACAGGGGGCAAGAGACCCAGTACTTC. This translates into CASSFRDRGQETQYF.

The chain recombines TRBV6-5 with TRBJ1-1; D not resolved. V was shortened by 2 bases and J by 1 base, with 8 bases between the two germline ends. There are 14 residues in the CDR3. CDR1 MNHEY and CDR2 SVGAGI come from the germline V gene. CDR3 sequence: CASSYSLKNTEAFF. CDR3 bases: TGTGCCAGCAGTTACAGTCTAAAGAACACTGAAGCTTTCTTT.

The table lists this clonotype with a few counts. The V call is TRBV5-6, the J call TRBJ2-1, with D perhaps matching TRBD2 (6 bases). Germline CDR1 SGHDT, CDR2 YYEEEE. The V gene lost 0 bases and the J gene lost 9 bases, with 16 bases spanning the gap. This CDR3 is built from 15 residues. The CDR3 nucleotides are TGTGCCAGCAGCTTGGTCGAGCGGGTTATCCCTGAGCAGTTCTTC. Protein product: CASSLVERVIPEQFF.

In this sample, this clonotype turned up a few times. The CDR3 sequence is CASSPLDREVTEAFF. The CDR3 coding sequence is TGTGCCAGCAGTCCACTCGACAGGGAGGTCACTGAAGCTTTCTTT. The chain employs TRBV27 and TRBJ1-1; 7 bases agree with TRBD1. This CDR3 region has 15 residues. Germline V gives CDR1 MNHEY, CDR2 SMNVEV (reference sequence). Losses at the gene ends were 5 bases for V and 4 bases for J; bases not matched to a gene: 10.

This clonotype turned up a few times. The chain recombines TRBV7-2 with TRBJ2-1; TRBD2 aligns across 12 bases. V lost 2 bases to trimming and J lost 14 bases; unmatched junction nucleotides: 7. Germline values: CDR1 SGHTA, CDR2 FQGNSA. The length of the CDR3 is 14 residues. This CDR3 reads CASSLKLAGGHKFF. The CDR3, as DNA: TGTGCCAGCAGCTTAAAGCTAGCGGGAGGGCATAAGTTCTTC.

In its sample, this clonotype was seen many times. The V gene is TRBV25-1, the J gene TRBJ2-3; D gene unclear. V was shortened by 5 bases and J by 0 bases, with 6 bases between the two germline ends. Per the germline V gene, CDR1 is MGHDK and CDR2 is SYGVNS. The CDR3 sequence is 13 residues long. The CDR3 region has the DNA TGTGCCAGCAGTATGGCTAGCACAGATACGCAGTATTTT. Its protein is CASSMASTDTQYF.

This clonotype was counted ten times or more. The chain uses TRBV3-1 and TRBJ2-4; TRBD1 matches 8 bases. The germline CDR1 and CDR2 sequences are LGHDT and YNNKEL (reference sequence). The CDR3 is 14 residues long. V dropped 5 bases and J dropped 6; count of bases not matched to a gene: 6. The CDR3 region is CASSSPDRGNIQYF. The CDR3 coding sequence is TGTGCCAGCAGCTCGCCCGACAGGGGAAACATTCAGTACTTC.

This clonotype was counted ten times or more. The chain couples TRBV20-1 to TRBJ2-7; TRBD1 matches at 12 bases. Germline CDR1 reads DFQATT; CDR2 reads SNEGSKA (reference sequence). The trim removed 7 bases at V and 6 bases at J, leaving 10 bases unmatched. The CDR3 sequence is 14 residues long. The CDR3 reads CSVIPGTGGGEQYF. CDR3 coding DNA: TGCAGTGTTATCCCCGGGACAGGGGGCGGCGAGCAGTACTTC.

This clonotype was seen repeatedly, ten times or more. The gene calls are TRBV7-2 and TRBJ2-7, with 12 bases identical to TRBD2. Germline V gene data show CDR1 as SGHTA and CDR2 as FQGNSA. The J segment lost 7 bases and the V segment lost 1 base, leaving 5 bases of the junction unmatched. This CDR3 is 15 amino acids long. The CDR3 here is CASSLVLAGGREQYF. The CDR3 nucleotides are TGTGCCAGCAGCTTAGTTCTAGCGGGAGGGCGGGAGCAGTACTTC.

Ten or more counts support this clonotype. The gene calls are TRBV7-2 and TRBJ1-4; no clear D. Germline CDR1 and CDR2: SGHTA and FQGNSA. The CDR3 consists of 13 residues. The V and J ends lost 5 bases and 8 bases respectively, with 12 bases between them. The CDR3 loop is CASSLGPWEKLFF. The CDR3 DNA is TGTGCCAGCAGCCTGGGTCCATGGGAAAAACTGTTTTTT.

This clonotype was counted many times. The chain joins TRBV2 to TRBJ2-5; D gene unclear. This CDR3 spans 14 amino acids. V was pared by 3 bases and J by 0 bases, with 8 bases between. CDR1 SNHLY and CDR2 FYNNEI come from the germline V gene. CDR3 nucleotide sequence: TGTGCCAGCAGTGATTCCGGGTACCAAGAGACCCAGTACTTC. Protein sequence: CASSDSGYQETQYF. Supplemented by reference TRBV2 and TRBJ2-5, the full variable domain reads EPEVTQTPSHQVTQMGQEVILRCVPISNHLYFYWYRQILGQKVEFLVSFYNNEISEKSEIFDDQFSVERPDGSNFTLKIRSTKLEDSAMYFCASSDSGYQETQYFGPGTRLLVL.

This clonotype appeared many times. This chain connects TRBV10-3 to TRBJ2-3; the match to TRBD2 covers 11 bases. This CDR3 spans 16 amino acids. The germline gives CDR1 ENHRY, CDR2 SYGVKD. After removal of 6 bases from V and 2 bases from J, the junction contained 7 bases not matched to a gene. The CDR3 nucleotides read TGTGCCATCAGCGTAGCGGGAGGGCCCTACACAGATACGCAGTATTTT. It codes for CAISVAGGPYTDTQYF.